A single sample is the source of the 15 T cell receptor beta chains below, sequenced in a study of identifying expanded T cells in peripheral blood. Profiling relied on immunoSEQ multiplex PCR, and the TCRdb table lists in-frame clones only, not all of them. The repertoire includes about 85,000 clones, roughly 90% of them detected once, and around 3% sits in the top ten. Sequenced sample: blood. These receptors came from a person between 18 and 75 years old in good health.

This chain uses TRBV20-1 with TRBJ2-5; no reliable D call. V was pared by 6 bases and J by 2 bases, with 4 bases between. The CDR3 sequence is 10 residues long. The V gene's germline CDR1 is DFQATT and CDR2 SNEGSKA (reference sequence). The CDR3 nucleotides read TGCAGTGCCGCACAAGAGACCCAGTACTTC. Its translation: CSAAQETQYF.

The rearrangement uses TRBV7-2 and TRBJ2-1; D may be TRBD2 (5 bases). CDR3 length: 15 amino acids. Trimming removed 3 bases at V and 4 bases at J, with 13 bases between. Germline V gives CDR1 SGHTA, CDR2 FQGNSA. CDR3 sequence (DNA): TGTGCCAGCAGCTTGAAAAGCGGAGATTACAATGAGCAGTTCTTC. Encoded protein: CASSLKSGDYNEQFF.

The CDR3 here is CASSYRTNAELFF. As DNA, the CDR3 is TGTGCCAGCAGTTACAGAACCAATGCGGAACTGTTTTTT. The chain combines TRBV21-1 with TRBJ1-4. TRBV21-1 is marked as a pseudogene. The CDR3 has 13 residues.

This rearrangement joins TRBV7-6 to TRBJ2-3; 8 bases are shared with TRBD2. The CDR3 loop spans 18 amino acids. Germline values: CDR1 SGHVS, CDR2 FNYEAQ. V trimming: 6 bases; J trimming: 4 bases; junction bases outside the gene matches: 18. The CDR3 bases are TGTGCCAGCAGTTCCGAACAAAGGAGCGGGAGAGGGTCAGATACGCAGTATTTT. Its protein product is CASSSEQRSGRGSDTQYF.

The chain uses TRBV6-5 and TRBJ2-1; D ambiguous. V lost 5 bases to trimming and J lost 4 bases, with 9 bases between them. CDR3 length: 13 residues. Germline V gene data show CDR1 as MNHEY and CDR2 as SVGAGI. CDR3 DNA sequence: TGTGCCAGCAGTACCTCAACATACAATGAGCAGTTCTTC. Protein: CASSTSTYNEQFF.

The chain has TRBV14 and TRBJ2-7, with D uncertain. The V end was cut by 0 bases, the J end by 5 bases, with 8 bases between. Germline lookup yields CDR1 SGHDN and CDR2 FVKESK. The CDR3 is 13 residues long. The CDR3: CASSQDHGDEQYF. The CDR3, as DNA: TGTGCCAGCAGCCAAGATCACGGAGACGAGCAGTACTTC.

The rearrangement links TRBV7-8 to TRBJ2-7; TRBD1 agrees at 8 bases. The CDR3 has 13 amino acids. V was clipped by 2 bases and J by 9 bases; unmatched bases: 6. The germline CDR1 and CDR2 sequences are SGHVS and FQNEAQ. The CDR3 coding sequence is TGTGCCAGCAGCTTATGGGGACAGGAGGCGCAGTACTTC. Translated: CASSLWGQEAQYF.

This clone was counted only a few times. J is TRBJ2-3 and V is TRBV28; TRBD2 might be the D (5 bases). The CDR3 loop spans 18 amino acids. Trimming removed 4 bases from V and 2 bases from J, with 22 bases in between. Germline V lookup: CDR1 MDHEN, CDR2 SYDVKM. The CDR3, as DNA: TGTGCCAGCAGTTATGAGGTTGGACTCCGATATTCCACAGATACGCAGTATTTT. Translated, it gives CASSYEVGLRYSTDTQYF.

The V gene is TRBV5-4, the J gene TRBJ1-2; perhaps TRBD1 as D (6 bases). V was shortened by 0 bases and J by 8 bases, with 14 bases between the two germline ends. The CDR3 runs to 14 residues. Per the germline V gene, CDR1 is SGHNT and CDR2 is YYREEE (reference sequence). The CDR3 sequence: CASSLGPGVRGYTF. CDR3 DNA sequence: TGTGCCAGCAGCTTGGGCCCAGGGGTGAGGGGCTACACCTTC. Full variable domain (outside the CDR3, taken from reference TRBV5-4 and TRBJ1-2): ETGVTQSPTHLIKTRGQQVTLRCSSQSGHNTVSWYQQALGQGPQFIFQYYREEENGRGNFPPRFSGLQFPNYSSELNVNALELDDSALYLCASSLGPGVRGYTFGSGTRLTVV.

The chain has TRBV6-5 and TRBJ2-3; the match to TRBD2 covers 9 bases. V lost 3 bases and J lost 9; bases outside the gene matches: 10. The V gene's germline CDR1 is MNHEY and CDR2 SVGAGI. The length of the CDR3 is 15 residues. The CDR3 coding sequence is TGTGCCAGCAGTTATTCAGCGGGAGGCGAACAAACGCAGTATTTT. This encodes CASSYSAGGEQTQYF.

V usage is TRBV7-2 and J usage is TRBJ2-3, with 10 bases fitting TRBD2. V shed 4 bases, J shed 0 bases, and the junction held 10 bases outside the gene matches. The CDR3 length is 18 residues. Germline-derived CDR1 and CDR2 are SGHTA and FQGNSA. The CDR3 loop reads CASSSQASGGTSTDTQYF. Here the CDR3 DNA reads TGTGCCAGCAGCTCGCAGGCTAGCGGGGGAACTAGCACAGATACGCAGTATTTT.

This chain uses TRBV18 with TRBJ1-4; D not resolved. Germline V gives CDR1 KGHSH, CDR2 LQKENI. The CDR3 has 16 amino acids. The V end lost 3 bases, the J end lost 0 bases, and 11 bases lay between the germline ends. CDR3 protein: CASSPWGAATNEKLFF. The CDR3 nucleotides are TGTGCCAGCTCACCTTGGGGAGCGGCAACTAATGAAAAACTGTTTTTT.

This clone was detected once. This chain links TRBV27 with TRBJ2-1; D unclear. The CDR3 consists of 15 residues. V dropped 6 bases and J dropped 0 bases, with 12 bases sitting between them. Germline CDR1 and CDR2: MNHEY and SMNVEV (reference sequence). For the CDR3, the DNA is TGTGCCAGCAGAACCGGCGTCAGCTCCTACAATGAGCAGTTCTTC. Residues: CASRTGVSSYNEQFF.

This clone turned up a few times. This sequence joins TRBV9 and TRBJ2-2, with a tentative D call TRBD2 (7 bases). The length of the CDR3 is 18 residues. Per germline, CDR1 SGDLS and CDR2 YYNGEE. Trimming shortened V by 0 bases and J by 4 bases, and 19 bases separated the two germline ends. This CDR3 reads CASSVVRAGALVTGELFF. DNA of the CDR3: TGTGCCAGCAGCGTAGTCCGGGCGGGGGCCCTTGTCACCGGGGAGCTGTTTTTT.

This clone was seen more than once but under ten times. The chain recombines TRBV7-2 with TRBJ2-5; 12 bases fit TRBD2. The length of the CDR3 is 17 residues. With 2 bases clipped from V and 2 bases from J, the junction kept 6 bases outside the gene matches. Looked up from germline, CDR1 is SGHTA and CDR2 is FQGNSA. CDR3 DNA sequence: TGTGCCAGCAGCTTACTCCGACTAGCGGGGGAGCAAGAGACCCAGTACTTC. Encoded protein: CASSLLRLAGEQETQYF.